This T cell receptor (beta chain) appears in the sequencing data of a study of T cell responses to AZD1222 COVID-19 vaccine. Repertoires were generated with immunoSEQ multiplex PCR, while TCRdb's copy carries only in-frame clones and drops some. The sample yields about 120,000 clones, over 75% seen once. Overall study results and limits: Females made up more of the donors, who were largely white British, and clonal diversity may have come out too low. Seropositive AZD1222 recipients at baseline numbered only five to seven. Two AZD1222 doses significantly raised spike-specific TCR breadth and depth over controls.

V gave up 0 bases and J gave up 6 bases; unmatched junction bases: 7. Germline V gives CDR1 SEHNR, CDR2 FQNEAQ (reference sequence). The CDR3 runs 16 residues. Only one count was recorded for this clone. Its antigen is undetermined. This rearrangement joins TRBV7-9 to TRBJ1-5, with 8 bases matching TRBD1. The receptor's source is an adult who received the MenACWY meningococcal vaccine as a control. Sequencing used peripheral blood, obtained 28 days after the second dose of the MenACWY control vaccine. The CDR3 spells CASSLASGGLSQPQHF. The DNA for the CDR3 is TGTGCCAGCAGCTTAGCTTCAGGGGGCTTGTCTCAGCCCCAGCATTTT.